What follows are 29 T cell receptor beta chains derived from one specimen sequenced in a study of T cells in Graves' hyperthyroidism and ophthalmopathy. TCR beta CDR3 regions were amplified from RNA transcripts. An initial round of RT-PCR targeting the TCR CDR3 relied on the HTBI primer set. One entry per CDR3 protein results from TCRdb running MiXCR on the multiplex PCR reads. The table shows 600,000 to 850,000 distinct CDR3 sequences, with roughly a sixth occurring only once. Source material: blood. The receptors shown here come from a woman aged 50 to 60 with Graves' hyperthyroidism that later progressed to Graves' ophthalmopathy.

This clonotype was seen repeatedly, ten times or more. The DNA of the CDR3 is TGTGCCACCAGCAGAGCCCGCGGAGCCGATGGCGATACGCAGTATTTT. Translation gives CATSRARGADGDTQYF. This rearrangement joins TRBV15 to TRBJ2-3; D unclear. CDR3 length: 16 residues. The germline V and J ends were trimmed by 1 base and 6 bases, with 17 bases remaining between them. Looked up from germline, CDR1 is LNHNV and CDR2 is YYDKDF (reference sequence). The variable domain in full, completed from reference TRBV15 and TRBJ2-3, reads DAMVIQNPRYQVTQFGKPVTLSCSQTLNHNVMYWYQQKSSQAPKLLFHYYDKDFNNEADTPDNFQSRRPNTSFCFLDIRSPGLGDTAMYLCATSRARGADGDTQYFGPGTRLTVL.

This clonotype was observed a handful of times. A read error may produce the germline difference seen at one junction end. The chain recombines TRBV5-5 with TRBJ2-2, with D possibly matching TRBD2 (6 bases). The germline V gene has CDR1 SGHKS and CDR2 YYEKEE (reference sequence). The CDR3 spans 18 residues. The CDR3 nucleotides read TGCGCCAGCAGCGCCGCCGTGTATAGCGGCGACGTCACCGGGGAGCTGTTTTTT. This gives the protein CASSAAVYSGDVTGELFF.

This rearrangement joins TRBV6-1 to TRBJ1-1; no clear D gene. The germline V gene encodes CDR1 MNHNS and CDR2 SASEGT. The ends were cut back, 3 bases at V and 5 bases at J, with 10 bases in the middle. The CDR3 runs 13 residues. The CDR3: CASSDWQRTEAFF. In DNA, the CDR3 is TGTGCCAGCAGTGATTGGCAGCGGACTGAAGCTTTCTTT.

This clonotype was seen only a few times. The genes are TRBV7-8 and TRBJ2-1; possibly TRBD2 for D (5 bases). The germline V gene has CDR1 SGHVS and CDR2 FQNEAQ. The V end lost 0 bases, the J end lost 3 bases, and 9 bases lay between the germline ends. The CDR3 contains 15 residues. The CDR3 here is CASSLAQRYYNEQFF. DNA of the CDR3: TGTGCCAGCAGCTTAGCCCAGCGGTACTACAATGAGCAGTTCTTC. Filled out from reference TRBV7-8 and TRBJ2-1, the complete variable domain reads GAGVSQSPRYKVAKRGQDVALRCDPISGHVSLFWYQQALGQGPEFLTYFQNEAQLDKSGLPSDRFFAERPEGSVSTLKIQRTQQEDSAVYLCASSLAQRYYNEQFFGPGTRLTVL.

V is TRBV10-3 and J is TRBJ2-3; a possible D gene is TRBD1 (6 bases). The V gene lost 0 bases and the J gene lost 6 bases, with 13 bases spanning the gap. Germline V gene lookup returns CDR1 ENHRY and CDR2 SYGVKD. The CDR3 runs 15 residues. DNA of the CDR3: TGTGCCATCAGTGAGTCGGGGGCCGGGGTCGATACGCAGTATTTT. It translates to CAISESGAGVDTQYF.

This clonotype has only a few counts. CDR3: CSARDRLWALHF. CDR3 in DNA: TGCAGTGCTAGAGATCGACTGTGGGCCCTCCACTTT. V is TRBV20-1 and J is TRBJ1-6, with unresolved D. Germline V gene data show CDR1 as DFQATT and CDR2 as SNEGSKA (reference sequence). The CDR3 runs to 12 residues. V was pared by 0 bases and J by 14 bases, with 11 bases between.

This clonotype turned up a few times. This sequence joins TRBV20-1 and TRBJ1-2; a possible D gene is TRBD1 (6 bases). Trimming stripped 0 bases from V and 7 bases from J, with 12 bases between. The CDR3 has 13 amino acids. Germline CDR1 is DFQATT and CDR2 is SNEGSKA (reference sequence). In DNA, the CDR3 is TGCAGTGCTAGAGATGACAGGAGTTTTGGCTACACCTTC. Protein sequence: CSARDDRSFGYTF.

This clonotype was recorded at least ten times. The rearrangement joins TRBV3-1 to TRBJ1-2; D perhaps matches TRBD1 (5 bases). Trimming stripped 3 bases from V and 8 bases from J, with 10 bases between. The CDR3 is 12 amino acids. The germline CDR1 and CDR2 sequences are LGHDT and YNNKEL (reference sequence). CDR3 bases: TGTGCCAGCAGCCAGAAGGGGTACGGCTACACCTTC. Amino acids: CASSQKGYGYTF.

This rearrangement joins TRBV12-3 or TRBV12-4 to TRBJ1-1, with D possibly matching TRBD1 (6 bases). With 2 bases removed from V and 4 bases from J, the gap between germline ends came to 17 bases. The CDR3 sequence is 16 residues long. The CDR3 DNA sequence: TGTGCCAGCAGTTTACGGACTGGGGGGCCTAGCACTGAAGCTTTCTTT. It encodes CASSLRTGGPSTEAFF.

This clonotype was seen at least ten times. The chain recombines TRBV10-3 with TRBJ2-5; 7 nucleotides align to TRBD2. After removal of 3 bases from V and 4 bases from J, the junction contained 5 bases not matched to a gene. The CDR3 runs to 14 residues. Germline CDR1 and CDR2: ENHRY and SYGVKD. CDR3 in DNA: TGTGCCATCAGTGAAAAGCGGGGAGGAGAGACCCAGTACTTC. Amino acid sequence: CAISEKRGGETQYF.

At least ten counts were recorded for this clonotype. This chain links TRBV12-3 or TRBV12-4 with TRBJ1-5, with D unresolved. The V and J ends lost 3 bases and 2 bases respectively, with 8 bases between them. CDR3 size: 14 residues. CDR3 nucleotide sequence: TGTGCCAGCAGTTTCTCGGCGGGCAATCAGCCCCAGCATTTT. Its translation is CASSFSAGNQPQHF.

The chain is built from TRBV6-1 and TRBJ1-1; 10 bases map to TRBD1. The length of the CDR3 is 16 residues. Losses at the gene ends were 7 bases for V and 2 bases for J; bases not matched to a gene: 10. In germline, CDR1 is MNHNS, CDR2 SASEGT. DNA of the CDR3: TGTGCCAGCACCGAGGGGACAGGGGCCCCCAACACTGAAGCTTTCTTT. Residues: CASTEGTGAPNTEAFF.

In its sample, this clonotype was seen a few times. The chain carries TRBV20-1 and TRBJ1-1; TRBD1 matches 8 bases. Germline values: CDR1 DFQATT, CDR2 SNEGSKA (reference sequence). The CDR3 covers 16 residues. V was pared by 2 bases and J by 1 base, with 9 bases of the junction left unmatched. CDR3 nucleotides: TGCAGTGCTAGAATAATTACCGGGACAGGGAACACTGAAGCTTTCTTT. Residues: CSARIITGTGNTEAFF.

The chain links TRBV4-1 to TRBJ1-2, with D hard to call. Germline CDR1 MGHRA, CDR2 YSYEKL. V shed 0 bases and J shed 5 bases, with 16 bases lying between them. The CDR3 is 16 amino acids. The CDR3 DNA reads TGCGCCAGCAGCCAAGATTCGGGTACCGGTATATATGGCTACACCTTC. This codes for CASSQDSGTGIYGYTF.

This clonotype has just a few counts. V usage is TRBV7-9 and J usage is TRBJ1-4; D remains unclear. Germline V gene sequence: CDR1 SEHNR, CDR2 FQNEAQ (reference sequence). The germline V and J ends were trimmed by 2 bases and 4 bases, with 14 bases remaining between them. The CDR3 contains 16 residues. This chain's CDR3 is CASSLLKEGYNEKLFF. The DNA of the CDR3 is TGTGCCAGCAGCTTACTTAAAGAGGGCTATAATGAAAAACTGTTTTTT.

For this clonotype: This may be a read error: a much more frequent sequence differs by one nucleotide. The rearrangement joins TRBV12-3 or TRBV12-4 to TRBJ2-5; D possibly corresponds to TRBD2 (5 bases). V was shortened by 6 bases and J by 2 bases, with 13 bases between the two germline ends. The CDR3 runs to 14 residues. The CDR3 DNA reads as TGTGCCAGCAGATTGGACTTTGCTCAAGAGACCCAGTACTTC. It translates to CASRLDFAQETQYF.

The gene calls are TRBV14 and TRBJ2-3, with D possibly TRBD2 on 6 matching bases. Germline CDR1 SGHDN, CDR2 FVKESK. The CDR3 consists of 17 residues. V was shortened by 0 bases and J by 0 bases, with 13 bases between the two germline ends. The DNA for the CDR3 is TGTGCCAGCAGCCAAGATTCCGCGGGGTCTAGCACAGATACGCAGTATTTT. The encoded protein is CASSQDSAGSSTDTQYF. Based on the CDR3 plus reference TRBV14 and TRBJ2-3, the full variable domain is EAGVTQFPSHSVIEKGQTVTLRCDPISGHDNLYWYRRVMGKEIKFLLHFVKESKQDESGMPNNRFLAERTGGTYSTLKVQPAELEDSGVYFCASSQDSAGSSTDTQYFGPGTRLTVL.

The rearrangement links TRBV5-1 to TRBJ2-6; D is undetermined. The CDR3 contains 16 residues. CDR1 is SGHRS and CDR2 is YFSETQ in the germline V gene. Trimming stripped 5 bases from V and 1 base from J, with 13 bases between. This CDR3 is CASRDPQLSGANVLTF. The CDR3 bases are TGCGCCAGCAGGGACCCGCAATTATCTGGGGCCAACGTCCTGACTTTC. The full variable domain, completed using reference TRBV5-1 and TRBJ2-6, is KAGVTQTPRYLIKTRGQQVTLSCSPISGHRSVSWYQQTPGQGLQFLFEYFSETQRNKGNFPGRFSGRQFSNSRSEMNVSTLELGDSALYLCASRDPQLSGANVLTFGAGSRLTVL.

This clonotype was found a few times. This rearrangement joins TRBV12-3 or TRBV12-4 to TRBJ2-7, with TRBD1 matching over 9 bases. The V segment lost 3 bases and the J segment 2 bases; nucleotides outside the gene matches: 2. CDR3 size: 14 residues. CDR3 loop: CASSFWTGAYEQYF. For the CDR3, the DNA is TGTGCCAGCAGTTTTTGGACAGGGGCCTACGAGCAGTACTTC.

The chain's CDR3 is CASSLTGTHAYEQYF. The CDR3, as DNA: TGTGCCAGCAGCTTAACAGGCACCCACGCCTACGAGCAGTACTTC. V is TRBV7-9 and J is TRBJ2-7; perhaps TRBD1 as D (5 bases). The CDR3 runs to 15 residues. Germline loops: CDR1 SEHNR, CDR2 FQNEAQ (reference sequence). The V gene lost 2 bases and the J gene lost 2 bases, with 13 bases spanning the gap. The full variable domain, completed using reference TRBV7-9 and TRBJ2-7, is DTGVSQNPRHKITKRGQNVTFRCDPISEHNRLYWYRQTLGQGPEFLTYFQNEAQLEKSRLLSDRFSAERPKGSFSTLEIQRTEQGDSAMYLCASSLTGTHAYEQYFGPGTRLTVT.

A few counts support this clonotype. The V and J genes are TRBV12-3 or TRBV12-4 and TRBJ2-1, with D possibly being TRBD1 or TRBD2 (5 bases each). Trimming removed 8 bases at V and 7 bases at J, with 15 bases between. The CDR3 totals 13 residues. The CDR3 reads CASWGPEKNEQFF. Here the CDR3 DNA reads TGTGCCAGCTGGGGACCGGAAAAAAATGAGCAGTTCTTC.

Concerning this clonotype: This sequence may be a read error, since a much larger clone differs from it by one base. CDR3 DNA: TGTGCCAGTAGTATACGGGCAGGGGGCGCGAGGAAGACGTACACCTTC. Amino acid sequence: CASSIRAGGARKTYTF. This chain uses TRBV19 with TRBJ1-2, with 8 bases aligning to TRBD1. Germline CDR1 is LNHDA and CDR2 is SQIVND (reference sequence). The length of the CDR3 is 16 residues. Trimming took 2 bases from V and 11 from J; bases not matched to a gene: 16.

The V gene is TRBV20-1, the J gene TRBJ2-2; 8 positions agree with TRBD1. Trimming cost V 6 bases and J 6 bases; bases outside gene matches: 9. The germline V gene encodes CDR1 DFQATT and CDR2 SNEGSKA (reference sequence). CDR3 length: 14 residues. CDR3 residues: CSAAIDRGAGELFF. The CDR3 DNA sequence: TGCAGTGCCGCGATAGACAGGGGAGCCGGGGAGCTGTTTTTT.

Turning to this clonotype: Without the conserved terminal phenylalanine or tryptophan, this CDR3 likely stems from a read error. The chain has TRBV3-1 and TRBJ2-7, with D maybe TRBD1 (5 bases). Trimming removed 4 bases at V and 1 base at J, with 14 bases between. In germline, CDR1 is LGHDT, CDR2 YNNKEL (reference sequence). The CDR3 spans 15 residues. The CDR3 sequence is CASSRYQDRSYEQYL. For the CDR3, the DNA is TGTGCCAGCAGCCGCTACCAAGACAGATCCTACGAGCAGTACCTC.

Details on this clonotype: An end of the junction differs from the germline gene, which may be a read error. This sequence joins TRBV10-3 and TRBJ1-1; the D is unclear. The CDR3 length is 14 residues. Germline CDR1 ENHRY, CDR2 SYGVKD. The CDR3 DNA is TGTGCCATCAATGAGTCAGGAGTAGACACTGAAGCTTTCTTT. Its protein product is CAINESGVDTEAFF.

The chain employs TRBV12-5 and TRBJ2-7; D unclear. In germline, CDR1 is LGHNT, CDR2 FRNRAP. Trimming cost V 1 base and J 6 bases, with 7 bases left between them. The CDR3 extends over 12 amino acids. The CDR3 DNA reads TGTGCTAGTGGTTTGGAGGGTGCCGAGCAGTACTTC. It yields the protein CASGLEGAEQYF.

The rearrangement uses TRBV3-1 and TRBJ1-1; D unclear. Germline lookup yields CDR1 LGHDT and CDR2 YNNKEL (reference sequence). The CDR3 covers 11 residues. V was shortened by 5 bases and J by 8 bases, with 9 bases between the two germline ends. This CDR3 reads CASSGRAEAFF. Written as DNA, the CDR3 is TGTGCCAGCAGCGGGAGAGCGGAAGCTTTCTTT.

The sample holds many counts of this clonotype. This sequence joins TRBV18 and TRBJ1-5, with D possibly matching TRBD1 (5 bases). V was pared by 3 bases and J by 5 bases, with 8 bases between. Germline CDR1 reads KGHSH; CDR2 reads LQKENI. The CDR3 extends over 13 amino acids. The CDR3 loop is CASSPGLDQPQHF. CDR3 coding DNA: TGTGCCAGCTCACCGGGACTAGATCAGCCCCAGCATTTT.

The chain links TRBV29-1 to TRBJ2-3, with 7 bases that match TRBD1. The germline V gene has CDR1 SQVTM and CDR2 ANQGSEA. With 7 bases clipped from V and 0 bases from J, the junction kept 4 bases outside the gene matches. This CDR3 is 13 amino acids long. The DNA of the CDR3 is TGCAGCGCTGACAGGGAAAGCACAGATACGCAGTATTTT. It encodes CSADRESTDTQYF.